This is a list of T cell receptor beta chains from one sample in a study of beta chain features in type 1 diabetes. Measured with immunoSEQ multiplex PCR; TCRdb has only the in-frame clones, and not every one. This table holds about 900,000 clones, 15% to 20% found once. Input material: naive CD4+ T cells from blood. These receptors were obtained from a woman aged 18-29 years in good health. Each CDR3 is given with its conserved first and last residue. A D gene is named only where the DNA matches it firmly. Expanded clones are given a class, and other clones once, few, many or no size at all.

TRBJ1-3	NA	NA	TRBV19	CASEENSGNTIYF
TRBJ2-2	TRBD2	NA	TRBV5-1	CASSLAGVSSGSFTGELFF
TRBJ2-7	NA	NA	TRBV4-3	CASSQEWRRIDEQYF
TRBJ1-2	NA	few	TRBV25-1	CASSELGLTYGYTF
TRBJ2-7	TRBD1	few	TRBV19	CASSPGQGLQQYF
TRBJ2-1	TRBD1	NA	TRBV28	CASSWGDRGYNEQFF
TRBJ2-1	NA	NA	TRBV6-5	CASSYSEGSSYNEQFF
TRBJ2-1	TRBD1	NA	TRBV5-1	CASSLGQGAYNEQFF
TRBJ2-3	NA	NA	TRBV5-6	CASKDSADTQYF
TRBJ2-1	NA	NA	TRBV7-2	CASSLVGGSVLNEQFF
TRBJ2-5	NA	NA	TRBV15	CATRLSGNQETQYF
TRBJ2-1	TRBD2	once	TRBV5-1	CASSWGSSGTGNEQFF
TRBJ1-1	NA	NA	TRBV7-9	CASSVTVTNTEAFF
TRBJ2-7	NA	few	TRBV10-3	CAISESHVMKVAYEQYF
TRBJ2-7	TRBD2	NA	TRBV11-2	CASSLEGLAGSIYEQYF
TRBJ2-5	TRBD2	once	TRBV7-7	CASSLAGDGTQYF
TRBJ1-1	NA	NA	TRBV28	CASSLSNPGTTEAFF
TRBJ1-5	NA	NA	TRBV7-9	CASSSRDNQPQHF
TRBJ2-7	TRBD2	NA	TRBV28	CASSTGTSGYF
TRBJ2-1	TRBD1	NA	TRBV9	CASSTSGTANEQFF
TRBJ1-2	NA	NA	TRBV28	CASSPGQYYGYTF
TRBJ2-1	NA	few	TRBV28	CASRSLYNEQFF
TRBJ2-6	TRBD1	few	TRBV9	CASSVTGTGYSGANVLTF
TRBJ1-1	NA	NA	TRBV18	CASSTAAGFTEAFF
TRBJ2-1	NA	few	TRBV18	CASSQSSYNEQFF
TRBJ1-2	NA	NA	TRBV4-1	CASSGGRSGYTF
TRBJ2-1	NA	few	TRBV28	CASHTFRGSYNEQFF
TRBJ2-6	NA	few	TRBV5-1	CASDTGNGANVLTF
TRBJ1-2	NA	few	TRBV28	CASRVGIDYGYTF
TRBJ2-7	TRBD1	few	TRBV6-5	CASRQQGYGEQYF
TRBJ1-3	NA	few	TRBV7-9	CASSLFQGSGNTIYF
TRBJ2-7	TRBD1	few	TRBV18	CASSAGQGNEQYF
TRBJ2-3	TRBD2	NA	TRBV7-6	CASSGGLAGGPGPADTQYF
TRBJ2-1	NA	few	TRBV28	CASSLETNAFRFF
TRBJ2-1	NA	NA	TRBV9	CASSVGSDSSSYNEQFF
TRBJ2-2	TRBD2	NA	TRBV2	CASKQAGVSGELFF